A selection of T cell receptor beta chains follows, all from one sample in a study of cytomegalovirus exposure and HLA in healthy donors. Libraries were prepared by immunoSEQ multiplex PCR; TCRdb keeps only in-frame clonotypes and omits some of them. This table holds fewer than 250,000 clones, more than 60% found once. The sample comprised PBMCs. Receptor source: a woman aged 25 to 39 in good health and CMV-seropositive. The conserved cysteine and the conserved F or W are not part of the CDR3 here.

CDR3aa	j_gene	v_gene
ATAIPGQGDQPQH	TRBJ1-5	TRBV28
ASRTGGLQNYGYT	TRBJ1-2	TRBV6-5
ASSLAVDNGETQY	TRBJ2-5	TRBV7-2
ASSPARTDYTEAF	TRBJ1-1	TRBV18
ASSRDQSPTSFSYEQY	.	TRBV4-2
SVPLTPMNTEAF	TRBJ1-1	TRBV29-1
ASSLGQQPQH	TRBJ1-5	TRBV7-9
ASNHLWGDEQY	TRBJ2-7	TRBV25-1
ATSRVGIAGESSYNEQF	TRBJ2-1	TRBV15
ASSSLKLNNEQF	TRBJ2-1	TRBV28
ASSRSLREQF	TRBJ2-1	TRBV7-2
ASSLYGGTRTDTQY	TRBJ2-3	TRBV27
SGTGQGQGYT	TRBJ1-2	TRBV29-1